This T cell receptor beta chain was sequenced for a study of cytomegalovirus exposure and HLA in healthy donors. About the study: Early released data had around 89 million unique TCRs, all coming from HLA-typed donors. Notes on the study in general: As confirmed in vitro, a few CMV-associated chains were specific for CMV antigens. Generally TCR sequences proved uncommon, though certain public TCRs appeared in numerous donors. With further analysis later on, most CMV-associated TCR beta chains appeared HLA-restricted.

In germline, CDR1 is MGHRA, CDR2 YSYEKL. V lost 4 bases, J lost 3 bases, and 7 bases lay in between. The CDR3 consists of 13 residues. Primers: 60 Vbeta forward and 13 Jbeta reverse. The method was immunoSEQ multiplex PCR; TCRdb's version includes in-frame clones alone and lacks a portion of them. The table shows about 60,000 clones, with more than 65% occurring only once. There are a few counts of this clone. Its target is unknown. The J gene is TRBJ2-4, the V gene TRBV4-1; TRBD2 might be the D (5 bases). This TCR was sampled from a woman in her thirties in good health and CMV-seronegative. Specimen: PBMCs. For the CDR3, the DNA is TGCGCCAGCAGCCCTCGGGGCAAAAACATTCAGTACTTC. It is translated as CASSPRGKNIQYF.